The 9 T cell receptor beta chains presented below share a single source sample, sequenced in a study of CD8+ T cells in alopecia areata. cDNA serving as the sequencing template came from extracted, reverse transcribed RNA. TCRdb's copy holds only in-frame clones and misses some; the assay was immunoSEQ multiplex PCR. The table includes roughly 200,000 clones, roughly 60% detected once. The specimen comprised CD4+ T cells sorted from blood, sampled at week 0. These receptors all stem from a human donor with alopecia areata.

This clone was detected ten times or more. The chain recombines TRBV2 with TRBJ1-1; 7 bases fit TRBD1. This CDR3 spans 19 amino acids. Germline CDR1 is SNHLY and CDR2 is FYNNEI. J was trimmed by 1 base and V by 1 base; bases with no gene match: 15. CDR3 protein: CASSEVVVLLQGTNTEAFF. CDR3 coding DNA: TGTGCCAGCAGTGAAGTAGTAGTCCTGTTACAGGGGACGAACACTGAAGCTTTCTTT.

V and J are TRBV6-5 and TRBJ1-6, with D unclear. This CDR3 is built from 14 residues. The germline CDR1 and CDR2 sequences are MNHEY and SVGAGI. The V and J ends lost 3 bases and 7 bases respectively, with 10 bases between them. In DNA form, the CDR3 reads TGTGCCAGCAGTTATGTGGCGCAGAATTCACCCCTCCACTTT. It is translated as CASSYVAQNSPLHF.

V gene TRBV5-6 combines with J gene TRBJ2-5; D tentatively reads TRBD1 or TRBD2 (5 bases each). There are 16 residues in the CDR3. V shed 1 base and J shed 0 bases, with 13 bases lying between them. The germline V gene has CDR1 SGHDT and CDR2 YYEEEE. The CDR3 nucleotides read TGTGCCAGCAGCTTGAAGGGGTGGGGGTACCAAGAGACCCAGTACTTC. Amino acid sequence: CASSLKGWGYQETQYF. The full variable domain, rest sourced from reference TRBV5-6 and TRBJ2-5, is DAGVTQSPTHLIKTRGQQVTLRCSPKSGHDTVSWYQQALGQGPQFIFQYYEEEERQRGNFPDRFSGHQFPNYSSELNVNALLLGDSALYLCASSLKGWGYQETQYFGPGTRLLVL.

The chain employs TRBV30 and TRBJ1-2; 8 nucleotides line up with TRBD1. Germline-derived CDR1 and CDR2 are GTSNPN and SVGIG (reference sequence). CDR3 length equals 14 residues. Trimming at V came to 5 bases and at J to 7 bases, leaving 12 bases not matched to a gene. The CDR3 DNA reads TGTGCCTGGCGAATACAGGGGGTGGTGGGTGGCTACACCTTC. This translates into CAWRIQGVVGGYTF. Combining the CDR3 with reference TRBV30 and TRBJ1-2 gives the whole variable domain SQTIHQWPATLVQPVGSPLSLECTVEGTSNPNLYWYRQAAGRGLQLLFYSVGIGQISSEVPQNLSASRPQDRQFILSSKKLLLSDSGFYLCAWRIQGVVGGYTFGSGTRLTVV.

The V gene is TRBV15, the J gene TRBJ2-5, with TRBD2 matching over 7 bases. The CDR3 spans 14 residues. The germline gives CDR1 LNHNV, CDR2 YYDKDF (reference sequence). Losses at the gene ends were 1 base for V and 5 bases for J; bases not matched to a gene: 4. CDR3: CATSRGEGRETQYF. CDR3 bases: TGTGCCACCAGCAGAGGGGAGGGACGCGAGACCCAGTACTTC.

The chain carries TRBV5-1 and TRBJ2-2; D unresolved. Trimming pared 1 base from V and 4 bases from J, leaving 5 bases between. The CDR3 consists of 13 residues. The germline CDR1 and CDR2 sequences are SGHRS and YFSETQ. CDR3 in DNA: TGCGCCAGCAGCTTGCATCCCACCGGGGAGCTGTTTTTT. Translating gives CASSLHPTGELFF.

The V and J genes are TRBV27 and TRBJ1-4; the match to TRBD1 covers 7 bases. This CDR3 has 17 residues. The J segment lost 3 bases and the V segment lost 7 bases, leaving 14 bases of the junction unmatched. CDR1 MNHEY and CDR2 SMNVEV come from the germline V gene (reference sequence). CDR3 amino acids: CASTRTGGRAANEKLFF. The DNA for the CDR3 is TGTGCCAGCACCCGGACAGGAGGAAGGGCAGCTAATGAAAAACTGTTTTTT.

The CDR3 nucleotides are TGTGCCAGCAGTTTATACAGAAAAACTGAAGCTTTCTTT. It specifies CASSLYRKTEAFF. The rearrangement uses TRBV27 and TRBJ1-1; no reliable D call. Germline lookup yields CDR1 MNHEY and CDR2 SMNVEV (reference sequence). The CDR3 has 13 amino acids. V lost 1 base and J 5 bases, leaving 8 bases between the germline ends.

The chain employs TRBV5-1 and TRBJ2-7; D uncertain. The CDR3 sequence is 12 residues long. V was cut by 3 bases and J by 6 bases, with 10 bases left in between. CDR1 and CDR2 (germline): SGHRS, YFSETQ. The DNA for the CDR3 is TGCGCCAGCAGCTCTGGACGGGTCGAGCAGTACTTC. Protein product: CASSSGRVEQYF.